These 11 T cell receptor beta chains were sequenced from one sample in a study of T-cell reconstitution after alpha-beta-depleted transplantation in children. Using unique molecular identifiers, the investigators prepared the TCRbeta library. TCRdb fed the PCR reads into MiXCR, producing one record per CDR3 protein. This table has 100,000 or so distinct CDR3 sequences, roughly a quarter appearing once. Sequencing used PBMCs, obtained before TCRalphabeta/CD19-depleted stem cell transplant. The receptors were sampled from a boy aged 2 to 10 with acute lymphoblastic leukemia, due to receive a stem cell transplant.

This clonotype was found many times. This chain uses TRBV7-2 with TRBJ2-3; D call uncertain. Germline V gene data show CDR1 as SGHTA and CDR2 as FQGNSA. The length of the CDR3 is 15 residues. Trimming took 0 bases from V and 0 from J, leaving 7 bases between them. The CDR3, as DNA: TGTGCCAGCAGCTTAGCGGGCCTTAGCACAGATACGCAGTATTTT. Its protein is CASSLAGLSTDTQYF.

CDR3 region: CASSPGTDLGNEQFF. The CDR3 nucleotides are TGCGCCAGCAGCCCGGGGACCGACTTAGGGAATGAGCAGTTCTTC. The chain combines TRBV5-1 with TRBJ2-1; possibly TRBD1 or TRBD2 for D (5 bases each). Germline-derived CDR1 and CDR2 are SGHRS and YFSETQ. CDR3 size: 15 residues. V was shortened by 4 bases and J by 7 bases, with 18 bases between the two germline ends. Filled out from reference TRBV5-1 and TRBJ2-1, the complete variable domain reads KAGVTQTPRYLIKTRGQQVTLSCSPISGHRSVSWYQQTPGQGLQFLFEYFSETQRNKGNFPGRFSGRQFSNSRSEMNVSTLELGDSALYLCASSPGTDLGNEQFFGPGTRLTVL.

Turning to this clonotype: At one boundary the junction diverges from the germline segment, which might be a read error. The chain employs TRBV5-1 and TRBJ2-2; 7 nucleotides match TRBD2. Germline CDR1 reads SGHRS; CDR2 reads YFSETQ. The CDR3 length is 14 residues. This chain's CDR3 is CASSASGWDRELLF. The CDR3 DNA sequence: TGCGCCAGCAGTGCTAGCGGATGGGACCGGGAGCTGTTATTT.

The CDR3 spells CASSLYAPTGSGQPQHF. The CDR3 bases are TGTGCCAGCAGCTTATATGCCCCGACAGGGAGCGGTCAGCCCCAGCATTTT. This chain links TRBV7-9 with TRBJ1-5; 7 bases line up with TRBD1. Germline assignment: CDR1 SEHNR and CDR2 FQNEAQ (reference sequence). The trim removed 2 bases at V and 6 bases at J, leaving 13 bases unmatched. The CDR3 has 17 residues.

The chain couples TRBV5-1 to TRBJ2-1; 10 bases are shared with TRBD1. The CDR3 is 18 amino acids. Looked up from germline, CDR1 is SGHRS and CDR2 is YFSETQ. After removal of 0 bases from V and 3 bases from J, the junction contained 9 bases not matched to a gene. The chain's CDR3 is CASSLELVRDRGYNEQFF. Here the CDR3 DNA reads TGCGCCAGCAGCTTGGAGCTGGTAAGGGACAGGGGCTACAATGAGCAGTTCTTC. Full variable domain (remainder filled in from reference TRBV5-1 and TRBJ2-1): KAGVTQTPRYLIKTRGQQVTLSCSPISGHRSVSWYQQTPGQGLQFLFEYFSETQRNKGNFPGRFSGRQFSNSRSEMNVSTLELGDSALYLCASSLELVRDRGYNEQFFGPGTRLTVL.

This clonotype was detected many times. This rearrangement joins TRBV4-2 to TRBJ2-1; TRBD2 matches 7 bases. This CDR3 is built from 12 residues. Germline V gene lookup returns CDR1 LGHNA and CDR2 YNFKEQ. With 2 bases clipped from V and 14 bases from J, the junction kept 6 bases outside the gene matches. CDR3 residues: CASSQFGREKFF. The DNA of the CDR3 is TGTGCCAGCAGCCAATTTGGGCGGGAGAAGTTCTTC.

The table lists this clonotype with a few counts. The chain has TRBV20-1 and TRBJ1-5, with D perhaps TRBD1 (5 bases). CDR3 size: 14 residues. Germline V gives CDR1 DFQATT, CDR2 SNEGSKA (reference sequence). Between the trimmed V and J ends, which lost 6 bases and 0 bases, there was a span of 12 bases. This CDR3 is CSARRGNSNQPQHF. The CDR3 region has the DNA TGCAGTGCCCGAAGGGGAAATAGCAATCAGCCCCAGCATTTT.

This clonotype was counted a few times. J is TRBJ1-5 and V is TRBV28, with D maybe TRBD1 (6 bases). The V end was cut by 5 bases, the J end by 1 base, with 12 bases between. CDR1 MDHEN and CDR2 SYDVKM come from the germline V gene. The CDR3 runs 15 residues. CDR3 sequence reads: CASSVPGASNQPQHF. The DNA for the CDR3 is TGTGCCAGCAGTGTTCCAGGGGCGAGCAATCAGCCCCAGCATTTT.

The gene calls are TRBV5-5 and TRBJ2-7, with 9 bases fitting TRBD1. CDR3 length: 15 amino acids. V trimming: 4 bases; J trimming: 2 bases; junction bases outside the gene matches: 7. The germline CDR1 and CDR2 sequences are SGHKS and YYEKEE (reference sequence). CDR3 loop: CASSLLRTGAYEQYF. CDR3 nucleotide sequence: TGTGCCAGCAGCCTTTTACGGACAGGGGCCTACGAGCAGTACTTC.

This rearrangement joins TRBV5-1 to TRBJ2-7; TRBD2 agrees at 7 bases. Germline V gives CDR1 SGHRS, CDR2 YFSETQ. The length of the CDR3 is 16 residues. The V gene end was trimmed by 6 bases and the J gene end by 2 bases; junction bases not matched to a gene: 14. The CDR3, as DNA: TGCGCCAGCACCCTCTTGGGGGGGGAGCTCCCCTACGAGCAGTACTTC. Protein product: CASTLLGGELPYEQYF.

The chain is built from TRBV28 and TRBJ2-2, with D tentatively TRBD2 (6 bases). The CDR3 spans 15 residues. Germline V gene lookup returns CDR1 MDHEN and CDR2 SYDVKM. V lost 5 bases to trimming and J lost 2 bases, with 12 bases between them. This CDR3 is CASSLSGRNTGELFF. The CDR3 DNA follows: TGTGCCAGCAGTCTTAGCGGACGAAACACCGGGGAGCTGTTTTTT.